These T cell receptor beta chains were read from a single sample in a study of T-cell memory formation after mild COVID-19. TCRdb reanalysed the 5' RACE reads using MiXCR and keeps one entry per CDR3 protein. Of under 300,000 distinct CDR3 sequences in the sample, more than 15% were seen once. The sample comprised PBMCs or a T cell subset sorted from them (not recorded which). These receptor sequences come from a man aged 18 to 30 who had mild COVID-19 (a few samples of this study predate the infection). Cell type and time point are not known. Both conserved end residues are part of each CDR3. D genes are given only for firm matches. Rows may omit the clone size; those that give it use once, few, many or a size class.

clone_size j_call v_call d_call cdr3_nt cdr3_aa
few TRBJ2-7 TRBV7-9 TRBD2 TGTGCCAGCTCCGGAGTAGCGGGGGGTACCTACGAGCAGTACTTC CASSGVAGGTYEQYF
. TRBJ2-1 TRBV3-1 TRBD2 TGTGCCAGCAGCCACGGCCTAGCGGGGCCGTCGGGGGAGCAGTTCTTC CASSHGLAGPSGEQFF
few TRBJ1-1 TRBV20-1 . TGCAGTGCTAGGGGCCCCGGGTACACTGAAGCTTTCTTT CSARGPGYTEAFF
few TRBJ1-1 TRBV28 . TGTGCCAGCACCGCCGAATCTGAAGCTTTCTTT CASTAESEAFF
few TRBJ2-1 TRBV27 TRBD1 TGTGCCAGCAGTAGCGGGACAGGGAATGAGCAGTTCTTC CASSSGTGNEQFF
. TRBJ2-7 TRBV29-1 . TGCAGCGTTGTAGAACAGGGAACCTACGAGCAGTACTTC CSVVEQGTYEQYF
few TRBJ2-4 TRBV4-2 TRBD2 TGTGCCAGCAGCCAGAGGGGTAGCGGGGGTCCAAACATTCAGTACTTC CASSQRGSGGPNIQYF
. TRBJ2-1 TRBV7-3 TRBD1 TGTGCCAGCAGCCCGACAGGGTTGAATGAGCAGTTCTTC CASSPTGLNEQFF
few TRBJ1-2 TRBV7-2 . TGTGCCAGCAGCCTCGGGAATCTTTATGGCTACACCTTC CASSLGNLYGYTF
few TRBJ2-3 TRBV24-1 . TGTGCCACCAGTGAGGCCGGACAGCCTAGGAAGTATTTT CATSEAGQPRKYF
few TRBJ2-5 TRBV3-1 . TGTGCCAGCAGCCAGATGCGGTTTCAGGTGGAGACCCAGTACTTC CASSQMRFQVETQYF
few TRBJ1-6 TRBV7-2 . TGTGCCAGCAGCTCCGACCCAGGGAAGGCCCTCCACTTT CASSSDPGKALHF
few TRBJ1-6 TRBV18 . TGTGCCAGCTCGCGGACGGAGGACTATAATTCACCCCTCCACTTT CASSRTEDYNSPLHF
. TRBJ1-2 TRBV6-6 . TGTGCCAGCAGTTCTACGCGGGGCTACACCTTC CASSSTRGYTF
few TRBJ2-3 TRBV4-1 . TGCGCCAGCAGCCAAGATCGCTCGACATACTACACAGATACGCAGTATTTT CASSQDRSTYYTDTQYF
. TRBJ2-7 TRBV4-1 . TGCGCCAGCAGCCTTGACTCCGGGACCGAGACTCCCTACGAGCAGTACTTC CASSLDSGTETPYEQYF
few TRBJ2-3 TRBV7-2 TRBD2 TGTGCCAGCAGCTTAAGCGGGGGATTTACAGATACGCAGTATTTT CASSLSGGFTDTQYF
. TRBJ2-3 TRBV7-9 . TGTGCCAGCAGGCGGGACCTGCGGGGGCCTAGCACAGATACGCAGTATTTT CASRRDLRGPSTDTQYF